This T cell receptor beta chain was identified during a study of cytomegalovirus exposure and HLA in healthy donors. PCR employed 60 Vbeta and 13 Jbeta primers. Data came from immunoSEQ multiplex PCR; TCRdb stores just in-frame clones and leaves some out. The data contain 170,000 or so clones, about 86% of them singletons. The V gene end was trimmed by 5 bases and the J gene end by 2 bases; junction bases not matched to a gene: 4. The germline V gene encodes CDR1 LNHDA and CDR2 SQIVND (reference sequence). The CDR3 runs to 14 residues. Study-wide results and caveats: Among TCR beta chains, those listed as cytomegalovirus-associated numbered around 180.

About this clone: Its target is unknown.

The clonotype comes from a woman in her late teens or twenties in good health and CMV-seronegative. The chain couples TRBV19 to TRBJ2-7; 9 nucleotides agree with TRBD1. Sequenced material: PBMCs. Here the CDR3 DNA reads TGTGCCAGTAGTCGGACAGGGGACACCTACGAGCAGTACTTC. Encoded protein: CASSRTGDTYEQYF.